The entry below describes one T cell receptor (beta chain). Its antigen is unidentified. The sample belongs to a study of shared clonotypes between healthy human individuals. The study, taken as a whole, reports: Sequencing depth was a factor that was expected to affect clonotype sharing among donors. Collection of samples was limited to blood; tissue repertoires likely differ.

Running of the assay took place at deep level. Measured with immunoSEQ multiplex PCR; TCRdb has only the in-frame clones, and not every one. The sample gives around 600,000 clones, more than 95% of which show up once; 0.3% is in the top ten. The naive CD8 population came from CD45RO-negative cells selected for CCR7, without terminally differentiated effector memory CD45RA+ cells. Specimen: naive CD8+ T cells sorted from blood. This clonotype was obtained from a man aged 25-45 years in good health.

The CDR3 region is CASSSQSRSPYEQYF. The CDR3 bases are TGTGCCAGCAGCTCCCAGTCGCGCAGTCCCTACGAGCAGTACTTC. This rearrangement joins TRBV7-9 to TRBJ2-7; unclear D gene. The CDR3 runs 15 residues. Germline CDR1 and CDR2: SEHNR and FQNEAQ (reference sequence). Trimming removed 4 bases at V and 2 bases at J, with 15 bases between.